This TCR beta chain is drawn from a study of T cells in Graves' hyperthyroidism and ophthalmopathy (dated by TCRdb to the late 2010s). Describing the broader study: Peripheral blood samples were taken at initial diagnosis, before any treatment was given. To identify distinguishing TCR V-J signatures, a discovery cohort of some 99 patients was used, comprising 43 with Graves' ophthalmopathy and some 57 with stable Graves' hyperthyroidism. An independent validation cohort of under 20 hyperthyroidism patients and some 15 patients who later progressed to ophthalmopathy tested prospective prediction of ophthalmopathy. The roughly 90 discovery patients were divided at random into training and test sets in a 7:3 ratio. Thyroid tissue and blood T-cell repertoires from over 5 Graves' hyperthyroidism patients were also compared in the study. Once sampling was done, hyperthyroidism patients were given methimazole at a starting dose of 30 mg daily, whereas ophthalmopathy patients were given high-dose intravenous methylprednisolone. According to the paper, TCR Vbeta CDR3 sequencing was carried out on more than 120 peripheral blood samples, which came from fewer than 50 ophthalmopathy, around 75 hyperthyroidism and roughly 17 progressor patients. The study at large found these results: No statistical method was used to set the sample size in advance, and investigators knew the group allocation. A model built on a 13 V-J signature distinguished ophthalmopathy from stable hyperthyroidism, reaching about 88% sensitivity and 81% to 83% specificity in cross-validation and 80%/75% in testing. Most expanded thyroid clonotypes (frequency above 0.001) were also found in blood, which suggests that blood repertoires may mirror thyroid immune responses. In validation, progression to ophthalmopathy was predicted by the model with around 71% sensitivity and 72% to 80% specificity, a median of approximately 6.5 months before onset.

Stable Graves' hyperthyroidism was defined as no progression to ophthalmopathy during 18 months of follow-up. Hyperthyroidism patients were newly diagnosed, had a disease duration of under 2 months, and were aged 18 to 65 years. Any patient with an uncontrolled infection, another autoimmune disease, pregnancy or lactation was excluded. Diagnoses relied on clinical symptoms, serum thyroxine and TRAb, thyroid ultrasound and orbital computed tomography. PBMCs were isolated from about 10 ml of fresh peripheral blood by Ficoll-Paque density gradient centrifugation. Total RNA was extracted with Trizol reagent, and quality was checked on an Agilent 2100 Bioanalyzer. Amplification of TCR beta CDR3 regions was carried out from RNA transcripts. The TCR CDR3 was subjected to a first round of RT-PCR using the HTBI primer set and the Qiagen OneStep RT-PCR kit. Libraries were constructed in a second round of multiplex PCR, after which size selection and purification were performed. Sequencing of the libraries was done on an Illumina HiSeq2000 using paired-end 100 bp reads. The paper's data handling went like this. SOAPnuke was used to process the raw data, throwing out any read that contained adapters or uncalled bases, had a mean Phred below 15, or lacked an exact constant-primer or identifier match. High-quality paired reads were merged using COPE v1.2.5, and each unique nucleotide sequence was defined as a clonotype. MiTCR v1.1 was used to align the clonotypes against IMGT TRBV, TRBD and TRBJ reference segments. Only V-J combinations with frequency above 0.0001, covering roughly 99% of repertoires, were analysed. A TCS score was defined as the ratio between F50 (clonal expansion) and ExV (chaos), using BLOSUM62-based TCRdist between CDR3 peptides within each V-J. Welch's t-statistics and random forest reduced 500 to 650 V-J features to fewer than 15, which were used in a naive Bayes classifier (R e1071). TCRdb applied fastp at Q25 and MiXCR to the public reads, then kept only in-frame beta chains. When rows share a CDR3 protein, they turn into one entry using the most common DNA and genes. The V and J calls were determined by TCRdb, not by the authors. Counted in this sample were under 650,000 distinct CDR3 sequences; roughly 17% of them appeared once. The ten largest clonotypes hold less than 4.5% of the sample.

Of note for this clonotype: Its specific antigen is unknown. Qualities for individual bases were not recorded, and no much larger clone is one base off.

Material for sequencing was blood. The sequence derives from a woman aged 25 to 45 with Graves' hyperthyroidism.

The CDR3 here reads CASSLSQAGGSTGELFF. The DNA sequence is given as TGTGCCAGCAGCTTATCTCAAGCGGGAGGTTCCACCGGGGAGCTGTTTTTT. In this chain, TRBV7-2 is recombined with TRBJ2-2, with TRBD2 identical over 9 junction bases. Its CDR3 holds 17 amino acids, cysteine through phenylalanine. The sequence is cut down to CDR3 DNA, 51 bases in frame from base 1. V ends up 2 bases short and J 4 bases short, with an unmatched junction base count of 8. According to the germline V gene, CDR1 reads SGHTA and CDR2 reads FQGNSA.